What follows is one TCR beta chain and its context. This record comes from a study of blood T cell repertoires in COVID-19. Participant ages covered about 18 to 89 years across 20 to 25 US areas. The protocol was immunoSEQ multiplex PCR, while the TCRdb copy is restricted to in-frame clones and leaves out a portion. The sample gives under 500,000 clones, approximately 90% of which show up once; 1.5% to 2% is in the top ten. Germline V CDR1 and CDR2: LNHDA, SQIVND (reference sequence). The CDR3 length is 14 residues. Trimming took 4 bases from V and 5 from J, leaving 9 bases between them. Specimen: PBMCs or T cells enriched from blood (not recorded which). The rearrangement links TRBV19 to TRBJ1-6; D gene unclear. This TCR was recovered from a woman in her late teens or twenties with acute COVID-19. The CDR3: CASSTGVDNSPLHF. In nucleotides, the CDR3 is TGTGCCAGTAGTACCGGAGTAGATAATTCACCCCTCCACTTT.